This TCR beta chain was captured by sequencing in a study of T cells after yellow fever vaccination. CDR3 length: 14 residues. Per the germline V gene, CDR1 is MNHNS and CDR2 is SASEGT. Trimming stripped 3 bases from V and 6 bases from J, with 12 bases between. TCRdb reprocessed the 5' RACE reads with MiXCR, giving one entry per CDR3 protein. The table includes 200,000 to 300,000 distinct CDR3 sequences, around 6.7% detected once. The sample was CD4+ T cells sorted from PBMCs, taken on the day of the yellow fever booster vaccination. The TCR was taken from a young man who received the YFV17D yellow fever vaccine. The chain has TRBV6-1 and TRBJ1-5; D perhaps matches TRBD1 (5 bases). The CDR3 here is CASSESGLGQPQHF. The CDR3 coding sequence is TGTGCCAGCAGTGAGTCGGGGCTAGGTCAGCCCCAGCATTTT.